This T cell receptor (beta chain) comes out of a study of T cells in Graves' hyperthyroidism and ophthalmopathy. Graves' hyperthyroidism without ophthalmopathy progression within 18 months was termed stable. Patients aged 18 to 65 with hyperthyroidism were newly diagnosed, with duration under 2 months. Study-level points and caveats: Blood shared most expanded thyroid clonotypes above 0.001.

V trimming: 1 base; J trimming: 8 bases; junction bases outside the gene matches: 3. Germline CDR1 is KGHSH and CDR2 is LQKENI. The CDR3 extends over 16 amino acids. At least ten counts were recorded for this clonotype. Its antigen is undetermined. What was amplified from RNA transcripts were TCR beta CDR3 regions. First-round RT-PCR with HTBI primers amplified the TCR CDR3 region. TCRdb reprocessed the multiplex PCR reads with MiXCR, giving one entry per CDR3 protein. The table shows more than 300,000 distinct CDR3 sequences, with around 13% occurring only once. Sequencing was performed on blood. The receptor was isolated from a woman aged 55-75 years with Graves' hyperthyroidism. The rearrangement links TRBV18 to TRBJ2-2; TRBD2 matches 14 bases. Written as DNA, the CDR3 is TGTGCCAGCTCACCACGAGGACTAGCGGGAGGAGGGGAGCTGTTTTTT. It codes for CASSPRGLAGGGELFF.